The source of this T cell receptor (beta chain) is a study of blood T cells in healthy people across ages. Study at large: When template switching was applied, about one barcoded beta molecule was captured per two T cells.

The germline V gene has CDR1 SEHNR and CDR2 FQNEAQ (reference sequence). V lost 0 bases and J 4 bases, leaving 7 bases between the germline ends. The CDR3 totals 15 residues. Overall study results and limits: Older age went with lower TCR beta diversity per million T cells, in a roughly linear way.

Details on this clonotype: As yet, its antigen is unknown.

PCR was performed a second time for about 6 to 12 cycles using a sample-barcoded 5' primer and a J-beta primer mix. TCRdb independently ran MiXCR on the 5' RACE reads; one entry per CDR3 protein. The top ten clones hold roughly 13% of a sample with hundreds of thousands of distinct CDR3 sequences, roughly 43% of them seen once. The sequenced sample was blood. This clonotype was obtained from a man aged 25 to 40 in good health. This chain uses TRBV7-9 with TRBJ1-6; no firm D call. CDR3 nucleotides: TGTGCCAGCAGCTTAGCGTCGGGTTATAATTCACCCCTCCACTTT. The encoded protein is CASSLASGYNSPLHF.